The T cell receptor beta chain under discussion was sequenced for a study of blood T cell repertoires in COVID-19. Study background: COVID-19 samples, acute and convalescent, were from the United States, Italy and Spain.

Germline V lookup: CDR1 SGHTA, CDR2 FQGTGA. This CDR3 has 14 residues. With 6 bases removed from V and 2 bases from J, the gap between germline ends came to 13 bases. Sequenced by immunoSEQ multiplex PCR; TCRdb stores in-frame clones only, minus some. The data show hundreds of thousands of clones, 75% to 85% seen once. The genes are TRBV7-3 and TRBJ1-1; tentative D call: TRBD1 (5 bases). The origin of this receptor is a woman aged 80 or over with COVID-19, enrolled during active disease. Sequenced input: peripheral blood. This CDR3 is CASRLGHDNTEAFF. The CDR3 DNA follows: TGTGCCAGCAGATTAGGACACGATAACACTGAAGCTTTCTTT.